This T cell receptor beta chain derives from a study of shared clonotypes between healthy human individuals. The study, taken as a whole, reports: Among donors, sharing of clonotypes was expected to be affected by sequencing depth. Researchers found naive subsets generally carried larger estimated richness than memory subsets.

TCRdb's copy holds only in-frame clones and misses some; the assay was immunoSEQ multiplex PCR. There are around 1.9 million clones in the sample; 85% to 95% occur only once, and 1.5% to 2% lies in the top ten. The CDR3 length is 16 residues. Germline CDR1 and CDR2: MNHNS and SASEGT. The V end was cut by 0 bases, the J end by 3 bases, with 15 bases between. It was CD45RO-negative cells, positively selected for CCR7, that made up naive CD8 cells, with terminally differentiated effector memory CD45RA+ cells excluded. Comment on this clone: Its antigen is currently unknown.

This TCR was recovered from a man younger than 35 in good health. Some clones in this sample may be carry-over from other donors' samples. The sample consisted of naive CD8+ T cells from PBMCs. The chain combines TRBV6-1 with TRBJ2-7, with unresolved D. CDR3 region: CASSEARDIPGYEQYF. CDR3 DNA: TGTGCCAGCAGTGAAGCCCGAGACATTCCAGGCTACGAGCAGTACTTC.